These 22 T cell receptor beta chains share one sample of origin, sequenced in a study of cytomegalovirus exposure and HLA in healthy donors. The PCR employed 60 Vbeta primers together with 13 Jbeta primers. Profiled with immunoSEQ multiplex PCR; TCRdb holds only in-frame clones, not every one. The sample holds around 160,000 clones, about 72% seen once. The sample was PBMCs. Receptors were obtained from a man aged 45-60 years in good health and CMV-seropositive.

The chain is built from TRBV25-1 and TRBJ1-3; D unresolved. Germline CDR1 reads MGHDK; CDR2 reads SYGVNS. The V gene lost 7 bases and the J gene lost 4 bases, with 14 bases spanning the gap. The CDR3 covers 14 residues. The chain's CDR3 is CASTETGWGNTIYF. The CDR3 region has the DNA TGTGCCAGCACGGAAACGGGATGGGGAAACACCATATATTTT.

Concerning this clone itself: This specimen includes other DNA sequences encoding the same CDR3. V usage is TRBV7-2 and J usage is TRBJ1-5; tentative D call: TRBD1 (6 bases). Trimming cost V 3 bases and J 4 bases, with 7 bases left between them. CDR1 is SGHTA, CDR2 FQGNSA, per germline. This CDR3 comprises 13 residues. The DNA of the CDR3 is TGTGCCAGCAGCTTCGACAGGAATCAGCCCCAGCATTTT. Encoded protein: CASSFDRNQPQHF.

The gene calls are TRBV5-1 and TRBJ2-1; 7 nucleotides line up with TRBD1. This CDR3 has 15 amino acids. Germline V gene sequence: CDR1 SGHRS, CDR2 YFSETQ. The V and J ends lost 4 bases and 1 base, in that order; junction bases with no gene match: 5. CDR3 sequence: CASSPQGLSYNEQFF. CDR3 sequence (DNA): TGCGCCAGCAGCCCACAGGGGCTTTCCTACAATGAGCAGTTCTTC.

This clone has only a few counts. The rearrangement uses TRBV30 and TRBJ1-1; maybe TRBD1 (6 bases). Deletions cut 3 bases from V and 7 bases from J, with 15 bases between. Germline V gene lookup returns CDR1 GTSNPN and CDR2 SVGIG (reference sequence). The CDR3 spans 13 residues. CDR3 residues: CAWSMGAGVEAFF. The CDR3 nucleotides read TGTGCCTGGAGCATGGGGGCAGGGGTTGAAGCTTTCTTT. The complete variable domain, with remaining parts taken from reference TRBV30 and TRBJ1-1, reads SQTIHQWPATLVQPVGSPLSLECTVEGTSNPNLYWYRQAAGRGLQLLFYSVGIGQISSEVPQNLSASRPQDRQFILSSKKLLLSDSGFYLCAWSMGAGVEAFFGQGTRLTVV.

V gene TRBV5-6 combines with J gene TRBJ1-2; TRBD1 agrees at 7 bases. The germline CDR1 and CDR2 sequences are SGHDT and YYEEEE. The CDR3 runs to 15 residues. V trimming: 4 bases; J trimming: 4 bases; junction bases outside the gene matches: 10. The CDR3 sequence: CASSLGRGRSYGYTF. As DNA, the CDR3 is TGTGCCAGCAGCCTGGGGAGGGGGCGCTCCTATGGCTACACCTTC.

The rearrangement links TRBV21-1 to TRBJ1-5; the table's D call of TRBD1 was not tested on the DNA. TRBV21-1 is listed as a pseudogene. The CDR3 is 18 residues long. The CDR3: CASSSNPDRKGGNQPQHF. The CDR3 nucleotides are TGTGCCAGCAGCAGTAATCCGGACAGAAAAGGGGGCAATCAGCCCCAGCATTTT.

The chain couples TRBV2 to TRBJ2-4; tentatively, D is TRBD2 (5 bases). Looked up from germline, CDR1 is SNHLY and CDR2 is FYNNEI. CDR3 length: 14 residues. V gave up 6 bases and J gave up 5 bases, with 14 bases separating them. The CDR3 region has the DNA TGTGCCAGCAGCCAATTGCAAGCGGAAAACATTCAGTACTTC. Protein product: CASSQLQAENIQYF.

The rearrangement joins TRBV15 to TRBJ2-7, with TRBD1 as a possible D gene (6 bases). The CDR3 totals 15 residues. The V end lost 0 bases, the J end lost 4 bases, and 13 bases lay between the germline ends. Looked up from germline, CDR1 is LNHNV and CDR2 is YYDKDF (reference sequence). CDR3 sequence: CATSREGRGTYEQYF. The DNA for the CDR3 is TGTGCCACCAGCAGAGAGGGCAGGGGTACGTACGAGCAGTACTTC.

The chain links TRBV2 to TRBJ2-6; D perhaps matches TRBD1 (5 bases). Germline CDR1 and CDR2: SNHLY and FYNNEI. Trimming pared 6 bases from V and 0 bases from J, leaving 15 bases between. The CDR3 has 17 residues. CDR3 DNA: TGTGCCAGCAGATTCAGGGCAAGGGTCTCTGGGGCCAACGTCCTGACTTTC. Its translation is CASRFRARVSGANVLTF.

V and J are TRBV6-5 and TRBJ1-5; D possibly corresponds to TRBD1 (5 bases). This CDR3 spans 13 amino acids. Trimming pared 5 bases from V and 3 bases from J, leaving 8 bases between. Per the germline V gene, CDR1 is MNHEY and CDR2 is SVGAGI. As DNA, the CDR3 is TGTGCCAGCAGTCCAGGGTACAATCAGCCCCAGCATTTT. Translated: CASSPGYNQPQHF.

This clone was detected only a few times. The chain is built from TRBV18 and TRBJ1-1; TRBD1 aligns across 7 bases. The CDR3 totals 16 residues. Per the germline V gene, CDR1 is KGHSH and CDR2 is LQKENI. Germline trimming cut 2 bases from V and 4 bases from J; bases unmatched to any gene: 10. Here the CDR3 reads CASSPNRQGSSTEAFF. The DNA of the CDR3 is TGTGCCAGCTCACCAAACCGACAGGGCTCCAGCACTGAAGCTTTCTTT. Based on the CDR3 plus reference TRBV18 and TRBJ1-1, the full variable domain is NAGVMQNPRHLVRRRGQEARLRCSPMKGHSHVYWYRQLPEEGLKFMVYLQKENIIDESGMPKERFSAEFPKEGPSILRIQQVVRGDSAAYFCASSPNRQGSSTEAFFGQGTRLTVV.

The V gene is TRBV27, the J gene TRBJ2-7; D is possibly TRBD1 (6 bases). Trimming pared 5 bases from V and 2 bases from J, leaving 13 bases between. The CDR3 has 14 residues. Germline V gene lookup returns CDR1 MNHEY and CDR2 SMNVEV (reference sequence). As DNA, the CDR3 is TGTGCCAGCAGTATTGATGGGACAACCTACGAGCAGTACTTC. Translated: CASSIDGTTYEQYF.

Here the CDR3 DNA reads TGTGCCAGCAGTTCAACGGGGGGACCTTTCCCCCTCCACTTT. Translating gives CASSSTGGPFPLHF. The V gene is TRBV14, the J gene TRBJ1-6; possible D gene TRBD1, 5 bases. Trimming took off 6 bases at V and 13 bases at J, with 19 bases between the two ends. The CDR3 covers 14 residues. Per germline, CDR1 SGHDN and CDR2 FVKESK.

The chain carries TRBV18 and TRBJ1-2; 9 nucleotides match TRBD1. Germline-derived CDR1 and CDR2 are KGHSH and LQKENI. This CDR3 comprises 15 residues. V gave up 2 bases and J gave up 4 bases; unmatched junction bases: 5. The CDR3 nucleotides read TGTGCCAGCTCACCAAAGGACAGGGGAGTCTATGGCTACACCTTC. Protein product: CASSPKDRGVYGYTF.

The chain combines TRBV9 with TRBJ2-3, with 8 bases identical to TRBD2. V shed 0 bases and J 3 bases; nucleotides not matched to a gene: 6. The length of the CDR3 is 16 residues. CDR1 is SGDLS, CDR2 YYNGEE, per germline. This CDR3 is CASSVGAGVGTDTQYF. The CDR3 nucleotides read TGTGCCAGCAGCGTAGGAGCGGGGGTTGGTACAGATACGCAGTATTTT.

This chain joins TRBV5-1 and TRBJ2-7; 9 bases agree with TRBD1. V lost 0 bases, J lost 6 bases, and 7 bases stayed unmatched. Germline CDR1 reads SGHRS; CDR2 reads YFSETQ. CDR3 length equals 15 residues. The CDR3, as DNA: TGCGCCAGCAGCTTGGAGGGACAGGGAAAGGGCGAGCAGTACTTC. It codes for CASSLEGQGKGEQYF. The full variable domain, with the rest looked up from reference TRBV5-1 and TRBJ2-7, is KAGVTQTPRYLIKTRGQQVTLSCSPISGHRSVSWYQQTPGQGLQFLFEYFSETQRNKGNFPGRFSGRQFSNSRSEMNVSTLELGDSALYLCASSLEGQGKGEQYFGPGTRLTVT.

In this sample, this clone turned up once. The CDR3 reads CASSRSPGQGFSYNEQFF. CDR3 DNA: TGTGCCAGCAGCCGGAGTCCGGGACAGGGTTTTTCCTACAATGAGCAGTTCTTC. The V and J genes are TRBV14 and TRBJ2-1; 9 bases are a match to TRBD1. The CDR3 extends over 18 amino acids. Germline values: CDR1 SGHDN, CDR2 FVKESK. The V segment lost 4 bases and the J segment 1 base; nucleotides outside the gene matches: 11.

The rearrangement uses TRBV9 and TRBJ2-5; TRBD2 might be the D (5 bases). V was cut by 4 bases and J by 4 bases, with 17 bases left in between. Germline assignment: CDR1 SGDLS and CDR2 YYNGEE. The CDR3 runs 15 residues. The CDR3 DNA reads TGTGCCAGCAGCCCGAGCCCCACTAGTGTAGAGACCCAGTACTTC. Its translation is CASSPSPTSVETQYF. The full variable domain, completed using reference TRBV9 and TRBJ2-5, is DSGVTQTPKHLITATGQRVTLRCSPRSGDLSVYWYQQSLDQGLQFLIQYYNGEERAKGNILERFSAQQFPDLHSELNLSSLELGDSALYFCASSPSPTSVETQYFGPGTRLLVL.

Here the CDR3 DNA reads TGCGCCAGCAGCTCAAGTCCGGGACACCCAGATACGCAGTATTTT. It translates to CASSSSPGHPDTQYF. The chain recombines TRBV5-1 with TRBJ2-3, with D tentatively TRBD1 (6 bases). Germline assignment: CDR1 SGHRS and CDR2 YFSETQ. This CDR3 is 15 amino acids long. Trimming cost V 3 bases and J 4 bases, with 15 bases left between them.

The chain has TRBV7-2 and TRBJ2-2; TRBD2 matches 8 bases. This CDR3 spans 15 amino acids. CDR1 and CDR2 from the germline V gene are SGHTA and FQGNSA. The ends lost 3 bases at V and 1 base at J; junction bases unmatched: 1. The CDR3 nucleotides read TGTGCCAGCAGCTTCAGCGGGAGGAACACCGGGGAGCTGTTTTTT. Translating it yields CASSFSGRNTGELFF. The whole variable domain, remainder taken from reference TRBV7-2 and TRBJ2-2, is GAGVSQSPSNKVTEKGKDVELRCDPISGHTALYWYRQSLGQGLEFLIYFQGNSAPDKSGLPSDRFSAERTGGSVSTLTIQRTQQEDSAVYLCASSFSGRNTGELFFGEGSRLTVL.

CDR3 sequence (DNA): TGTGCCAGCAGCTTAGTAGCGGGACCCGCGGCCGAGCAGTACTTC. Translation: CASSLVAGPAAEQYF. The chain joins TRBV7-9 to TRBJ2-7; 8 nucleotides match TRBD2. There are 15 residues in the CDR3. With 1 base clipped from V and 6 bases from J, the junction kept 8 bases outside the gene matches. The germline gives CDR1 SEHNR, CDR2 FQNEAQ (reference sequence).

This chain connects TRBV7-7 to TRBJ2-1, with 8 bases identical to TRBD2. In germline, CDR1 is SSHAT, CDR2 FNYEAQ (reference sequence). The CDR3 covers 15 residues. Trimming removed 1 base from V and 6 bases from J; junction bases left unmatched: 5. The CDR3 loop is CASSLVAGGLNEQFF. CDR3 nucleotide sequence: TGTGCCAGCAGCTTAGTTGCGGGGGGTCTCAATGAGCAGTTCTTC. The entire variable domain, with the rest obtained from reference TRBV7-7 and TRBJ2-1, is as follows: GAGVSQSPRYKVTKRGQDVTLRCDPISSHATLYWYQQALGQGPEFLTYFNYEAQPDKSGLPSDRFSAERPEGSISTLTIQRTEQRDSAMYRCASSLVAGGLNEQFFGPGTRLTVL.